The present entry profiles one TCR beta chain with its context. Antigen: not known. The CDR3 consists of 16 residues. V lost 6 bases to trimming and J lost 0 bases, with 15 bases between them. Germline CDR1 is KGHSH and CDR2 is LQKENI. The data derive from a study of graft-versus-host responses after intestinal transplantation. Clones were read by immunoSEQ multiplex PCR, and TCRdb kept only the in-frame ones, dropping some. The sample contains about 120,000 clones, over 80% of which appear only once. V gene TRBV18 combines with J gene TRBJ1-5, with a possible D match to TRBD1 (6 bases). This receptor was identified in a human donor who received an intestinal transplant. The sequences come from unstimulated CD4+ T cells sorted from spleen or lymph node cells, collected before intestinal transplant. CDR3 residues: CASSTGTLYSNQPQHF. The CDR3 DNA sequence: TGTGCCAGCTCCACCGGGACACTTTATAGCAATCAGCCCCAGCATTTT.